The T cell receptor (beta chain) under discussion was sequenced for a study of control samples from healthy donors and cancer patients. A few counts support this clone. Sequencing used immunoSEQ multiplex PCR; TCRdb keeps in-frame clones, though not all of them. In the table there are 98,000 or so clones, around three quarters of which are singletons. Germline loops: CDR1 LNHDA, CDR2 SQIVND (reference sequence). V lost 0 bases and J lost 8, with 13 bases in between. CDR3 length equals 14 residues. The TCR comes from a woman aged 30 to 39 in good health. The chain is built from TRBV19 and TRBJ1-2; D remains unclear. Sequencing was carried out using blood. CDR3 residues: CASSIETPTGGYTF. The CDR3 region has the DNA TGTGCCAGTAGTATAGAAACGCCGACCGGGGGCTACACCTTC.